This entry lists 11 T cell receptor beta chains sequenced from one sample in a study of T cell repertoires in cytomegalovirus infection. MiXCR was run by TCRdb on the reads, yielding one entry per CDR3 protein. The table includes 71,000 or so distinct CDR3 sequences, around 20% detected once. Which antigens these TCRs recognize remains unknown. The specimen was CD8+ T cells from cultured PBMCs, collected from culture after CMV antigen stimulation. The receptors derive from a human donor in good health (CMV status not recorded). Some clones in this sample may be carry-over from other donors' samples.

The CDR3 DNA reads TGCAGTGCCCCGGAGCCCAGGGGGTTAAACACCATATATTTT. Translated, it gives CSAPEPRGLNTIYF. This chain connects TRBV20-1 to TRBJ1-3; TRBD1 matches at 7 bases. With 6 bases clipped from V and 6 bases from J, the junction kept 11 bases outside the gene matches. The CDR3 covers 14 residues. Germline V gene lookup returns CDR1 DFQATT and CDR2 SNEGSKA (reference sequence).

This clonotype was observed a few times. The CDR3 coding sequence is TGTGCCAGCAGCTTAAGGGCGGGGGCCAGCACAGATACGCAGTATTTT. Residues: CASSLRAGASTDTQYF. The V gene is TRBV7-3, the J gene TRBJ2-3; D may be TRBD2 (7 bases). This CDR3 comprises 16 residues. Germline V gives CDR1 SGHTA, CDR2 FQGTGA. The germline V and J ends were trimmed by 1 base and 0 bases, with 11 bases remaining between them.

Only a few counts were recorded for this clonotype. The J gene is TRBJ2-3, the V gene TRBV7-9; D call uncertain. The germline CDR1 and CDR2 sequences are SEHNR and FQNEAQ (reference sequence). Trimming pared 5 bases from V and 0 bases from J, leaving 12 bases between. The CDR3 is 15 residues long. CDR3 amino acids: CASSVDGLSTDTQYF. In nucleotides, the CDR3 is TGTGCCAGCAGCGTAGACGGGCTTAGCACAGATACGCAGTATTTT.

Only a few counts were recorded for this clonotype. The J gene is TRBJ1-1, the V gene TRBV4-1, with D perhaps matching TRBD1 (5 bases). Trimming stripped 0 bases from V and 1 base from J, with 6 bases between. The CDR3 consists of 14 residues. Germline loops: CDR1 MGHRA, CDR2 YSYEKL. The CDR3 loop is CASSQETENTEAFF. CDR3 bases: TGCGCCAGCAGCCAAGAGACAGAGAACACTGAAGCTTTCTTT.

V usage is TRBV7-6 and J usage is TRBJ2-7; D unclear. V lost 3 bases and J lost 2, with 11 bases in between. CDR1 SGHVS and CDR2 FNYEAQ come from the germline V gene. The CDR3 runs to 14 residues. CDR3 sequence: CASSLQAGTYEQYF. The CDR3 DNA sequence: TGTGCCAGCAGCTTGCAGGCAGGTACCTACGAGCAGTACTTC.

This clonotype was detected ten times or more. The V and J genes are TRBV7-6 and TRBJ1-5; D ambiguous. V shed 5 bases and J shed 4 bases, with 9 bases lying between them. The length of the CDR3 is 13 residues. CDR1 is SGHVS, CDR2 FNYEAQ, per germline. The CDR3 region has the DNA TGTGCCAGCAGCAATGGTAGGAATCAGCCCCAGCATTTT. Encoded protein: CASSNGRNQPQHF.

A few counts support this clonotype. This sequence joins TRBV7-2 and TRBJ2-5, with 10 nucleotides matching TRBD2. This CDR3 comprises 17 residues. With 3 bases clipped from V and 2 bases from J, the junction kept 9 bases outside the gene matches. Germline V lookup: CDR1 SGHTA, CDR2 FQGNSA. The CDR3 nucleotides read TGTGCCAGCAGCTTGGCCCTAGCGGGGGCCCTGCAAGAGACCCAGTACTTC. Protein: CASSLALAGALQETQYF.

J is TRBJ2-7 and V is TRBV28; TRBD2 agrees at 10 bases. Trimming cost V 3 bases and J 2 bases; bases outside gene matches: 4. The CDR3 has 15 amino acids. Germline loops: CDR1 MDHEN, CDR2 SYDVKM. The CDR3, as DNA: TGTGCCAGCAGTTTCCTAGCGGGGGACACCTACGAGCAGTACTTC. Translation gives CASSFLAGDTYEQYF.

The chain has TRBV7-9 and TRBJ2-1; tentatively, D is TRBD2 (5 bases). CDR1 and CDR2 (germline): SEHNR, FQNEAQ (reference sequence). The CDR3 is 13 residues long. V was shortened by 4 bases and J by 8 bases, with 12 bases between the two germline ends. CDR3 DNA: TGTGCCAGCAGCTCAGAGGGAAGGCATGAGCAGTTCTTC. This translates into CASSSEGRHEQFF.

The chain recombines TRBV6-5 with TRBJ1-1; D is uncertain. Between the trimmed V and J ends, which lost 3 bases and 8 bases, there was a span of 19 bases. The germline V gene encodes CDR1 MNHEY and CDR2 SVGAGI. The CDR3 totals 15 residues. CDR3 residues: CASSYQARTIAEAFF. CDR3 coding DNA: TGTGCCAGCAGTTATCAGGCACGCACCATCGCCGAAGCTTTCTTT.

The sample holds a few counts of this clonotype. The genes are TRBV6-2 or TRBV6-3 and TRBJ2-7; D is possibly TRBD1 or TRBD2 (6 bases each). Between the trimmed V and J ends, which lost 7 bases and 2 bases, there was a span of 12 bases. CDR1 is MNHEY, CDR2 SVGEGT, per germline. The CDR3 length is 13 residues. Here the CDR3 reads CASTYGGAYEQYF. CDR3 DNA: TGTGCCAGCACCTACGGGGGCGCCTACGAGCAGTACTTC.